This T cell receptor (beta chain) was captured by sequencing in a study of T-cell memory formation after mild COVID-19. Whole-study context: In these data, TCR clusters were largely donor specific. Notes on the study in general: In pre-infection memory, a portion of responding clones appeared, which suggested that cross-reactive memory joined. For contracting clones, CD4+ ones sat mainly in CM and EM, CD8+ in EMRA.

This clonotype has at least ten counts. Its antigen is not identified. CDR1 MGHRA and CDR2 YSYEKL come from the germline V gene. This CDR3 has 14 amino acids. V lost 1 base and J lost 1, with 7 bases in between. TCR alpha and TCR beta cDNA libraries carrying sample barcodes and UMIs came from 5'RACE with constant-segment primers. MiXCR, applied by TCRdb to the 5' RACE reads, yields one record per CDR3 protein. The sample consists of more than 250,000 distinct CDR3 sequences, 15% to 20% of them appearing once. The source of this sequence is a man aged 18-30 years who had mild COVID-19 (a few samples of this study predate the infection). Cell type and time point are not known. J is TRBJ1-1 and V is TRBV4-1; D call uncertain. Sequencing was done on a sample of PBMCs or a T cell subset sorted from them (not recorded which). CDR3 nucleotides: TGCGCCAGCAGCCAAGGAATAGCGAACACTGAAGCTTTCTTT. Amino acid sequence: CASSQGIANTEAFF.